A single sample is the source of the 8 T cell receptor beta chains below, sequenced in a study of blood T cell repertoires in COVID-19. Assay: immunoSEQ multiplex PCR; the TCRdb copy retains only in-frame clones and omits some. Of tens of thousands of clones in the sample, 85% to 90% were seen once. The sample taken for sequencing was peripheral blood. The receptors here all came from a woman aged 55-75 years with COVID-19, enrolled during active disease.

The rearrangement joins TRBV5-4 to TRBJ2-5; 7 positions agree with TRBD1. In germline, CDR1 is SGHNT, CDR2 YYREEE (reference sequence). The CDR3 consists of 14 residues. The junction had 2 bases not matched to a gene; V was cut back by 1 base and J by 2 bases. The CDR3 region is CASSLQQGQETQYF. In nucleotides, the CDR3 is TGTGCCAGCAGCTTGCAACAGGGGCAAGAGACCCAGTACTTC.

The CDR3 loop reads CASSVGGGFDEQYF. The CDR3 DNA follows: TGTGCCAGCAGCGTAGGAGGAGGGTTCGACGAGCAGTACTTC. This chain joins TRBV9 and TRBJ2-7, with D tentatively TRBD2 (6 bases). The CDR3 has 14 amino acids. CDR1 is SGDLS and CDR2 is YYNGEE in the germline V gene. Trimming cost V 0 bases and J 5 bases, with 12 bases left between them. Drawing the rest from reference TRBV9 and TRBJ2-7, the complete variable domain is DSGVTQTPKHLITATGQRVTLRCSPRSGDLSVYWYQQSLDQGLQFLIQYYNGEERAKGNILERFSAQQFPDLHSELNLSSLELGDSALYFCASSVGGGFDEQYFGPGTRLTVT.

V gene TRBV5-5 combines with J gene TRBJ2-7; a weak D match, TRBD1 (5 bases). CDR1 is SGHKS and CDR2 is YYEKEE in the germline V gene (reference sequence). Trimming removed 4 bases at V and 2 bases at J, with 16 bases between. The CDR3 has 15 residues. The CDR3 nucleotides are TGTGCCAGCAGCAGACAGTTAACAATCACCTACGAGCAGTACTTC. The encoded protein is CASSRQLTITYEQYF.

The rearrangement links TRBV6-6 to TRBJ1-1; D is perhaps TRBD1 (6 bases). V lost 6 bases and J lost 7, with 15 bases in between. The CDR3 extends over 13 amino acids. Germline V gene lookup returns CDR1 MNHNY and CDR2 SVGAGI (reference sequence). In DNA, the CDR3 is TGTGCCAGCAGGGGGGCAGGGGTCGGTGAAGCTTTCTTT. It is translated as CASRGAGVGEAFF.

The CDR3 is CASSQTIRDYGYTF. CDR3 nucleotide sequence: TGCGCCAGCAGCCAAACGATACGGGACTATGGCTACACCTTC. The chain joins TRBV4-1 to TRBJ1-2; D is undetermined. Trimming took 2 bases from V and 3 from J, leaving 10 bases between them. Looked up from germline, CDR1 is MGHRA and CDR2 is YSYEKL. The CDR3 has 14 residues.

This clone was counted only a few times. The chain has TRBV28 and TRBJ2-5; D unclear. This CDR3 has 15 residues. Trimming took off 5 bases at V and 3 bases at J, with 16 bases between the two ends. Germline loops: CDR1 MDHEN, CDR2 SYDVKM. The chain's CDR3 is CASSLQRKNKETQYF. CDR3 bases: TGTGCCAGCAGTCTCCAGAGGAAGAACAAAGAGACCCAGTACTTC.

The chain recombines TRBV27 with TRBJ2-7; D might be TRBD1 (6 bases). Germline values: CDR1 MNHEY, CDR2 SMNVEV (reference sequence). The CDR3 extends over 15 amino acids. Trimming stripped 3 bases from V and 4 bases from J, with 16 bases between. CDR3 sequence reads: CASSLDGRGFYEQYF. The CDR3 region has the DNA TGTGCCAGCAGTTTGGATGGCAGGGGATTTTACGAGCAGTACTTC.

The J gene is TRBJ2-7, the V gene TRBV2; 9 bases map to TRBD2. Germline lookup yields CDR1 SNHLY and CDR2 FYNNEI. The V and J ends lost 4 bases and 3 bases, in that order; junction bases with no gene match: 7. This CDR3 is built from 15 residues. The CDR3 here is CASSGGTSRYYEQYF. As DNA, the CDR3 is TGTGCCAGCAGTGGGGGGACTAGCCGCTACTACGAGCAGTACTTC.